This T cell receptor beta chain comes out of a study of shared clonotypes between healthy human individuals. Of note for this clone: No antigen is known for it.

Notes on the study in general: The four-donor shared clonotypes exceeded non-shared clonotypes in generation probability, with non-shared ones scoring lower. Donors were few, which limited the genetic and exposure-history diversity represented.

Terminally differentiated effector memory CD45RA+ cells were left out of the naive CD8 fraction, which was CD45RO-negative and positively selected for CCR7. For sorted subsets, 200 ng DNA per replicate equaled roughly 30,000 T cell genomes. Profiling relied on immunoSEQ multiplex PCR, and the TCRdb table lists in-frame clones only, not all of them. Of about 1,800,000 clones detected, roughly 94% appear once; the ten largest clones hold 0.9% to 1.5%. CDR1 is SQVTM and CDR2 is ANQGSEA in the germline V gene. The CDR3 is 16 amino acids. V was pared by 2 bases and J by 9 bases, with 11 bases of the junction left unmatched.

The clonotype was recovered from a man aged 18-30 years in good health. Sequencing input: naive CD8+ T cells sorted from blood. This rearrangement joins TRBV29-1 to TRBJ2-1; the match to TRBD2 covers 12 bases. The CDR3 nucleotides are TGCAGCGTTGAAACCTTGACTAGCGGGAGTATGAGTGAGCAGTTCTTC. Its translation: CSVETLTSGSMSEQFF.